A single sample is the source of the 13 T cell receptor beta chains below, sequenced in a study of CD8 T cells in ankylosing spondylitis. TCRdb re-derived calls from the 5' RACE reads in MiXCR, one entry per CDR3 protein. This sample has some 130,000 distinct CDR3 sequences, with 5.5% to 7.5% found just once. The sequencing input was blood, either unsorted or a sorted T cell fraction (not recorded which). The receptors stem from a female donor with ankylosing spondylitis or in good health (not recorded which).

This clonotype came up many times. This chain connects TRBV29-1 to TRBJ1-2; D gene unclear. Between the trimmed V and J ends, which lost 0 bases and 2 bases, there was a span of 7 bases. The CDR3 runs 13 residues. Germline CDR1 SQVTM, CDR2 ANQGSEA. The DNA for the CDR3 is TGCAGCGTTGAAGAATGGGAAAACTATGGCTACACCTTC. As protein: CSVEEWENYGYTF.

This clonotype was detected many times. The chain combines TRBV7-2 with TRBJ2-7, with 10 bases identical to TRBD2. V lost 0 bases to trimming and J lost 7 bases; unmatched junction nucleotides: 9. The CDR3 length is 16 residues. Germline V lookup: CDR1 SGHTA, CDR2 FQGNSA. The CDR3 region is CASSLAGTSDLREQYF. CDR3 in DNA: TGTGCCAGCAGCTTAGCAGGGACTAGCGACCTACGAGAGCAGTACTTC.

This clonotype was counted at least ten times. V and J are TRBV5-1 and TRBJ1-1; 9 bases are a match to TRBD1. Looked up from germline, CDR1 is SGHRS and CDR2 is YFSETQ. V gave up 5 bases and J gave up 4 bases; unmatched junction bases: 15. This CDR3 has 17 residues. The CDR3 here is CASRLRRSGTGSTEAFF. The DNA of the CDR3 is TGCGCCAGCAGATTAAGGAGATCCGGGACAGGGAGCACTGAAGCTTTCTTT.

This clonotype appeared many times. V is TRBV5-6 and J is TRBJ2-3, with a weak D call TRBD2 (5 bases). Germline CDR1 reads SGHDT; CDR2 reads YYEEEE. CDR3 length: 15 amino acids. Trimming stripped 2 bases from V and 0 bases from J, with 10 bases between. The CDR3 spells CASSLDYPSTDTQYF. DNA of the CDR3: TGTGCCAGCAGCTTAGACTACCCGAGCACAGATACGCAGTATTTT. Full variable domain (missing parts from reference TRBV5-6 and TRBJ2-3): DAGVTQSPTHLIKTRGQQVTLRCSPKSGHDTVSWYQQALGQGPQFIFQYYEEEERQRGNFPDRFSGHQFPNYSSELNVNALLLGDSALYLCASSLDYPSTDTQYFGPGTRLTVL.

The chain uses TRBV19 and TRBJ1-5; 10 bases line up with TRBD1. This CDR3 has 15 amino acids. Germline-derived CDR1 and CDR2 are LNHDA and SQIVND (reference sequence). The trim removed 4 bases at V and 4 bases at J, leaving 4 bases unmatched. CDR3 nucleotide sequence: TGTGCCAGTAGTAAGGGGGACAGGGGAAATCAGCCCCAGCATTTT. Translation gives CASSKGDRGNQPQHF. Full variable domain (remainder filled in from reference TRBV19 and TRBJ1-5): DGGITQSPKYLFRKEGQNVTLSCEQNLNHDAMYWYRQDPGQGLRLIYYSQIVNDFQKGDIAEGYSVSREKKESFPLTVTSAQKNPTAFYLCASSKGDRGNQPQHFGDGTRLSIL.

This clonotype was observed a handful of times. This chain joins TRBV19 and TRBJ2-4; D is ambiguous. The CDR3 extends over 13 amino acids. V was clipped by 3 bases and J by 4 bases, with 7 bases between them. The V gene's germline CDR1 is LNHDA and CDR2 SQIVND (reference sequence). The CDR3 DNA sequence: TGTGCCAGTAGTATGGTGCCTAAAAACATTCAGTACTTC. Translated, it gives CASSMVPKNIQYF.

This clonotype has ten or more counts. The chain employs TRBV9 and TRBJ2-1; TRBD2 matches 7 bases. The CDR3 sequence is 18 residues long. Trimming at V came to 4 bases and at J to 8 bases, leaving 21 bases not matched to a gene. CDR1 and CDR2 from the germline V gene are SGDLS and YYNGEE. The CDR3 DNA sequence: TGTGCCAGCAGCCCTACGTGGGGCGGGGGTACTCTGGGCGATGAGCAGTTCTTC. It codes for CASSPTWGGGTLGDEQFF.

This clonotype came up many times. The chain is built from TRBV6-2 or TRBV6-3 and TRBJ1-5, with a weak D call TRBD1 (6 bases). Germline-derived CDR1 and CDR2 are MNHEY and SVGEGT. This CDR3 has 14 residues. V was cut by 6 bases and J by 1 base, with 10 bases left in between. As DNA, the CDR3 is TGTGCCAGCAGAACGGACAGCAGCAATCAGCCCCAGCATTTT. Its translation: CASRTDSSNQPQHF.

The chain combines TRBV20-1 with TRBJ2-3; D is perhaps TRBD1 or TRBD2 (6 bases each). V lost 5 bases and J 3 bases, leaving 18 bases between the germline ends. This CDR3 contains 15 residues. Germline CDR1 is DFQATT and CDR2 is SNEGSKA (reference sequence). DNA for the CDR3: TGCAGTGCTTTATTCGGGGGCGGTTCGACAGATACGCAGTATTTT. It specifies CSALFGGGSTDTQYF.

This clonotype was detected only a few times. V gene TRBV29-1 combines with J gene TRBJ2-3; 8 bases line up with TRBD1. This CDR3 is 13 amino acids long. The germline gives CDR1 SQVTM, CDR2 ANQGSEA. The ends lost 6 bases at V and 0 bases at J; junction bases unmatched: 2. The CDR3 sequence: CSVRTGSTDTQYF. For the CDR3, the DNA is TGCAGCGTACGGACAGGGAGCACAGATACGCAGTATTTT.

Ten or more counts support this clonotype. The V call is TRBV29-1, the J call TRBJ1-1; D may be TRBD1 (6 bases). This CDR3 has 13 residues. CDR1 and CDR2 (germline): SQVTM, ANQGSEA. The V gene lost 5 bases and the J gene lost 4 bases, with 14 bases spanning the gap. This chain's CDR3 is CSVTGSVVTEAFF. CDR3 in DNA: TGCAGCGTTACAGGGAGTGTGGTCACTGAAGCTTTCTTT. Drawing the rest from reference TRBV29-1 and TRBJ1-1, the complete variable domain is SAVISQKPSRDICQRGTSLTIQCQVDSQVTMMFWYRQQPGQSLTLIATANQGSEATYESGFVIDKFPISRPNLTFSTLTVSNMSPEDSSIYLCSVTGSVVTEAFFGQGTRLTVV.

This clonotype was seen ten or more times. The V call is TRBV5-1, the J call TRBJ2-1, with 13 positions matching TRBD2. V shed 4 bases, J shed 9 bases, and the junction held 4 bases outside the gene matches. The CDR3 is 14 residues long. The germline V gene encodes CDR1 SGHRS and CDR2 YFSETQ. As DNA, the CDR3 is TGCGCCAGCAGCACTCGGACTAGCGGGGGTGAGCAGTTCTTC. It yields the protein CASSTRTSGGEQFF.

This clonotype was seen at least ten times. J is TRBJ2-1 and V is TRBV5-1, with D perhaps matching TRBD1 (7 bases). V was clipped by 3 bases and J by 4 bases, with 17 bases between them. The CDR3 has 16 amino acids. The germline V gene encodes CDR1 SGHRS and CDR2 YFSETQ. The CDR3 region is CASSSTGNSGYNEQFF. DNA for the CDR3: TGCGCCAGCAGCTCGACAGGGAACAGCGGGTACAATGAGCAGTTCTTC.